Listed below are T cell receptor beta chains from one sample, sequenced in a study of vaccination effects on CD4 cells after COVID-19. Measured with immunoSEQ multiplex PCR; TCRdb has only the in-frame clones, and not every one. Counted here are about 73,000 clones, about four fifths occurring once; the ten biggest clones make up about 10%. No antigen is known for these receptors. The source was CD4+ T cells from PBMCs cultured with SARS-CoV-2 spike peptides, collected before COVID-19 vaccination. The receptor source for this set is a human donor who received a COVID-19 vaccine. Each CDR3 is given with its conserved first and last residue. D genes are given only for firm matches. Rows give clone size only sometimes, using once, few, many, or a class for an expanded clone.

TRBV10-2	TRBD1	TRBJ1-4	NA	TGCGCCAGCAGTTACCCCCCCCGACAGGGTGGGAAAAATGAAAAACTGTTTTTT	CASSYPPRQGGKNEKLFF
TRBV28	NA	TRBJ1-2	NA	TGTGCCACTCGAAAGGGGGGTTATGGCTACACCTTC	CATRKGGYGYTF
TRBV3-1/TRBV3-2	NA	TRBJ1-6	NA	TGTGCCAGCAGAGGGACGAAAAATAATTCACCCCTCCACTTT	CASRGTKNNSPLHF
TRBV29-1	NA	TRBJ2-1	NA	TGCAGCGGGAGGACAGCGGGCAATGAGCAGTTCTTC	CSGRTAGNEQFF
TRBV11-3	NA	TRBJ1-1	once	TGTGCCAGCAGCTCCCTGGACAGAGGAACTGAAGCTTTCTTT	CASSSLDRGTEAFF
TRBV12-3/TRBV12-4	NA	TRBJ2-1	NA	TGTGCCAGCAGCCAGACTAGTGTCGCTGAGCAGTTCTTC	CASSQTSVAEQFF
TRBV6-2/TRBV6-3	NA	TRBJ2-5	NA	TGTGCCAGCAGTCTTCGCCAATGGGGGGGCAGCGAAGAGACCCAGTACTTC	CASSLRQWGGSEETQYF
TRBV5-5	TRBD1	TRBJ1-2	NA	TGTGCCAGCAGCTTATGGGACAGGGCGAACTATGGCTACACCTTC	CASSLWDRANYGYTF
TRBV7-2	NA	TRBJ1-1	NA	TGTGCCAGCAGCTTAGATCGGAACACTGAAGCTTTCTTT	CASSLDRNTEAFF
TRBV19	TRBD1	TRBJ1-6	NA	TGTGCCAGTAGGAGGGGGCTAATCGCCAGCTATAATTCACCCCTCCACTTT	CASRRGLIASYNSPLHF
TRBV15	NA	TRBJ1-2	NA	TGTGCCACCAGCAGGGCACAGGACTTACTTTATGGCTACACCTTC	CATSRAQDLLYGYTF
TRBV3-1/TRBV3-2	NA	TRBJ2-4	NA	TGTGCCAGCAGCCGAAAGGGAGTAGCCAAAAACATTCAGTACTTC	CASSRKGVAKNIQYF
TRBV19	NA	TRBJ2-5	NA	TGTGCCAGTAGTAAAATCGCGACTGCCACGATACAAGAGACCCAGTACTTC	CASSKIATATIQETQYF
TRBV6-5	NA	TRBJ2-2	NA	TGTGCCAGCAGACGGGGGCCGGGAACCGGGGAGCTGTTTTTT	CASRRGPGTGELFF
TRBV5-1	NA	TRBJ2-4	NA	TGCGCCAGCAGCTTGGGAGGGGATGGAAACATTCAGTACTTC	CASSLGGDGNIQYF
TRBV14	TRBD1	TRBJ1-2	NA	TGTGCCAGCAGCCTTGGGACAGCTAACTATGGCTACACCTTC	CASSLGTANYGYTF
TRBV30	NA	TRBJ2-1	NA	TGTGCCTGGAGTGTTTACAATGAGCAGTTCTTC	CAWSVYNEQFF
TRBV7-3	NA	TRBJ1-1	NA	TGTGCCAGCAGCTTACCATGGGGACCGCAGGGCACTGAAGCTTTCTTT	CASSLPWGPQGTEAFF
TRBV18	NA	TRBJ1-1	NA	TGTGCCAGCTCACCAAGTAAGGGCCAGGGGAGCACTGAAGCTTTCTTT	CASSPSKGQGSTEAFF
TRBV5-1	TRBD2	TRBJ2-6	NA	TGCGCCAGCAGCCCTGGGGGGGCTGGGGCCAACGTCCTGACTTTC	CASSPGGAGANVLTF
TRBV5-1	TRBD1	TRBJ1-2	NA	TGCGCCAGCAGCTTACAAATAGGACAGGGAGGATGGTATGGCTACACCTTC	CASSLQIGQGGWYGYTF
TRBV28	TRBD1	TRBJ2-1	NA	TGTGCCAGCAGTCCAAGTCTCGGGACAGGGTGGAAGTTCTTC	CASSPSLGTGWKFF
TRBV5-6	TRBD1	TRBJ2-1	NA	TGTGCCAGCAGCTACAGGGGGGACCCCCTAAATGAGCAGTTCTTC	CASSYRGDPLNEQFF
TRBV29-1	TRBD1	TRBJ1-1	NA	TGCAGCGTTCTTCCCGACAGGGTGAACACTGAAGCTTTCTTT	CSVLPDRVNTEAFF
TRBV15	TRBD1	TRBJ1-2	NA	TGTGCCACCAGCCGTGGGACAGGAGGGGGCTATGGCTACACCTTC	CATSRGTGGGYGYTF
TRBV7-8	NA	TRBJ2-2	NA	TGTGCCAGCAGCCAGAAGTGGGGGACCGGGGAGCTGTTTTTT	CASSQKWGTGELFF
TRBV3-1/TRBV3-2	NA	TRBJ2-2	NA	TGTGCCAGCAGCCATCCGGGCCAGGGCGGGGAGCTGTTTTTT	CASSHPGQGGELFF
TRBV18	NA	TRBJ2-3	NA	TGTGCCAGCTCACCCTCTACCATGCGGACAGATACGCAGTATTTT	CASSPSTMRTDTQYF
TRBV5-8	NA	TRBJ2-3	NA	TGTGCCAGCAGCCTCCGGGACGAGAGCACAGATACGCAGTATTTT	CASSLRDESTDTQYF
TRBV19	NA	TRBJ2-3	NA	TGTGCCAGTAGTATAGTGTGGCGTAGCACAGATACGCAGTATTTT	CASSIVWRSTDTQYF
TRBV6-2/TRBV6-3	TRBD2	TRBJ2-2	NA	TGTGCCAGCAGCCCTACTAGCGGGGGGCCTTTCGGGGAGCTGTTTTTT	CASSPTSGGPFGELFF
TRBV9	TRBD1	TRBJ1-1	NA	TGTGCCAGCAGCGTAGAGGGACAGGGGGCGACTGAAGCTTTCTTT	CASSVEGQGATEAFF
TRBV12-3/TRBV12-4	NA	TRBJ1-4	NA	TGTGCCAGCAGCCTATTATCGGAAAAACTGTTTTTT	CASSLLSEKLFF
TRBV14	NA	TRBJ2-1	NA	TGTGCCAGCAGCCAATGGCTAACCGGCAATGAGCAGTTCTTC	CASSQWLTGNEQFF
TRBV24-1	NA	TRBJ1-4	NA	TGTGCCACCAGTGATTTTAAGGGGACGCCCTCAACTAATGAAAAACTGTTTTTT	CATSDFKGTPSTNEKLFF